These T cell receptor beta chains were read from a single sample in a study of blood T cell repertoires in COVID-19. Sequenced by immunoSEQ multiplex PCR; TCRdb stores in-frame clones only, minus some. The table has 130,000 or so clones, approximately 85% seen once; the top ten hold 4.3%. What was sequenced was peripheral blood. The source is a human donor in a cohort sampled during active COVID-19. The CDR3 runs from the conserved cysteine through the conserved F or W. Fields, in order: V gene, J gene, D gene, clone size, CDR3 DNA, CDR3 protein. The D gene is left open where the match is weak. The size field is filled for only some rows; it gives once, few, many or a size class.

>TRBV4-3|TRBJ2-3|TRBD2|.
TGCGCCAGCAGCCTTGGACTAGCGGGGAGGGGGGCCACAGATACGCAGTATTTT
CASSLGLAGRGATDTQYF
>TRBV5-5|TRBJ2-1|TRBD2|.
TGTGCCAGCAGCCCAAGACTAGCGGGAGCCACCTACAATGAGCAGTTCTTC
CASSPRLAGATYNEQFF
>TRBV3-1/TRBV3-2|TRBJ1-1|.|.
TGTGCCAGCAGCCAAGATAATCGTCGTATCACTGAAGCTTTCTTT
CASSQDNRRITEAFF
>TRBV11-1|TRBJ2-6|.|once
TGTGCCAGCAGTAAGCGCTCAGGGGCCAACGTCCTGACTTTC
CASSKRSGANVLTF
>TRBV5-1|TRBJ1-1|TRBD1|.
TGCGCCAGCAGCGGGGACAGCCTGAACACTGAAGCTTTCTTT
CASSGDSLNTEAFF
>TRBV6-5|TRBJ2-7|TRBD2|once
TGTGCCGCCAGGACTAGCGGGGGGAGGGAGCAGTACTTC
CAARTSGGREQYF
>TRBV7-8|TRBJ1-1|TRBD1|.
TGTGCCAGCCTCCTCGCCCTGGACAGGGGGCGTGCTGAAGCTTTCTTT
CASLLALDRGRAEAFF
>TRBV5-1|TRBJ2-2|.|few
TGCGCCAGCAGCTTGGTAGTTTCGGACACCGGGGAGCTGTTTTTT
CASSLVVSDTGELFF
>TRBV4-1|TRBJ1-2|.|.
TGCGCCAGCAGCCAAGATGGGGGGGGAGCTAACTATGGCTACACCTTC
CASSQDGGGANYGYTF
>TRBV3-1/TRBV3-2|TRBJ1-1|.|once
TGTGCCAGCAGCCAAGTGCCGGGGACTGAAGCTTTCTTT
CASSQVPGTEAFF
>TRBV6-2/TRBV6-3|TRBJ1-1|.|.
TGTGCCAGCAGTTACCCGCAGGGGATTGAAGCTTTCTTT
CASSYPQGIEAFF
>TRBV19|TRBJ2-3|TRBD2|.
TGTGCCAGTAGTCGGACTAGCGGGAGAACAGATACGCAGTATTTT
CASSRTSGRTDTQYF
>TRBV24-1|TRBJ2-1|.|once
TGTGCCACCAGTGAAGGGGACTGGGAAGATGAGCAGTTCTTC
CATSEGDWEDEQFF
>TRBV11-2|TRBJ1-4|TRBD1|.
TGTGCCAGCAGCTTAGAGGCCACAGGGGGCAATGAAAAACTGTTTTTT
CASSLEATGGNEKLFF
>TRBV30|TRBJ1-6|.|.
TGTGCCTGGAGTGTGACCCCTGGGGGGAGCGGCTCACCCCTCCACTTT
CAWSVTPGGSGSPLHF
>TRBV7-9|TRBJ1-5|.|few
TGTGCCAGCAGCTCCGGGCCGGGGGGCAATCAGCCCCAGCATTTT
CASSSGPGGNQPQHF
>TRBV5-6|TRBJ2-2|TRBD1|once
TGTGCCAGCAGCTTGGGACAGGGGGCCGCGTTTCACACCGGGGAGCTGTTTTTT
CASSLGQGAAFHTGELFF
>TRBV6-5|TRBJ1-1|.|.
TGTGCCAGCACCCAAGTGCCGGGGGCTGAAGCTTTCTTT
CASTQVPGAEAFF
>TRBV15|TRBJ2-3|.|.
TGTGCCACCAGCAGAGTCCGGAGCACAGATACGCAGTATTTT
CATSRVRSTDTQYF
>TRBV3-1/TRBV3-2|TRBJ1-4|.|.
TGTGCCAGCAGCCTGGGAGACGGCAAACTGTTTTTT
CASSLGDGKLFF
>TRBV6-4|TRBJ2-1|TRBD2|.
TGTGCCAGCAGTGATAGCGGGGGGGCCCCCAATGAGCAGTTCTTC
CASSDSGGAPNEQFF
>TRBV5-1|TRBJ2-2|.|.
TGCGCCAGCAGCTTTGTAGGGGGCACCGGGGAGCTGTTTTTT
CASSFVGGTGELFF
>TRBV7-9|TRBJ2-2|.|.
TGTGCCAGCAGCTTAGACAGATACACCGGGGAGCTGTTTTTT
CASSLDRYTGELFF
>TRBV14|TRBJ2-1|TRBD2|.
TGTGCCAGCAGCCAACTAACCGGGACTAGCAGAGCCAATGAGCAGTTCTTC
CASSQLTGTSRANEQFF